Sequencing of this T cell receptor beta chain was carried out in a study of blood T cell repertoires in COVID-19. Across the study: The study drew acute and convalescent COVID-19 samples from the United States, Italy and Spain.

Profiling relied on immunoSEQ multiplex PCR, and the TCRdb table lists in-frame clones only, not all of them. This table has 250,000 or so clones, about 80% appearing once. This clone occurred once. Germline V CDR1 and CDR2: MGHRA, YSYEKL. This CDR3 region has 17 residues. With V trimmed by 3 bases and J by 0 bases, 9 bases remained unmatched. The V and J genes are TRBV4-1 and TRBJ1-2, with TRBD1 matching over 8 bases. The receptor was derived from a woman of 80 years or more with acute or convalescent COVID-19. Sequenced input: peripheral blood. CDR3 region: CASSQRQGATANYGYTF. CDR3 DNA: TGCGCCAGCAGCCAGAGGCAGGGGGCGACGGCTAACTATGGCTACACCTTC.